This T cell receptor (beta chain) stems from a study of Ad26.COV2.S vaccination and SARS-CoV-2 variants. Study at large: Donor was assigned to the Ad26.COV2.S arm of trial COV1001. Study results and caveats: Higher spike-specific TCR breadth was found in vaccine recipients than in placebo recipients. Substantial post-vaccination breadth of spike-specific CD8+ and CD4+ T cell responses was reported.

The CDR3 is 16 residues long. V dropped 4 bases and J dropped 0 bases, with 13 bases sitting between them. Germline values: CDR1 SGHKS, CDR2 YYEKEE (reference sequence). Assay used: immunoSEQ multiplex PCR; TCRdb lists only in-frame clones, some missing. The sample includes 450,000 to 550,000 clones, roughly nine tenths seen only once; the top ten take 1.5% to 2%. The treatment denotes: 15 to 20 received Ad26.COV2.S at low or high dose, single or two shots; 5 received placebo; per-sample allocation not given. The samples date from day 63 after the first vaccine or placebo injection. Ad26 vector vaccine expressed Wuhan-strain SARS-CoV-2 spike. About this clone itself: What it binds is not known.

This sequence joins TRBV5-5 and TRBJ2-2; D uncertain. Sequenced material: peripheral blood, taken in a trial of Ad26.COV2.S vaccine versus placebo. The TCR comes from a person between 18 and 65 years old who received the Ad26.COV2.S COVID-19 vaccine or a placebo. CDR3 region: CASSQNPLTNTGELFF. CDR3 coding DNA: TGTGCCAGCAGCCAGAACCCCCTAACGAACACCGGGGAGCTGTTTTTT.